This TCR beta chain came from a study of T cells in localized non-small cell lung cancer. Whole-study findings and limits: Peak T cell clonality was found in uninvolved adjacent lung, exceeding tumor. A median of roughly 52 of the top 100 tumor clones appeared in adjacent lung, which was paired and uninvolved.

Using immunoSEQ multiplex PCR, the repertoire was profiled, and TCRdb retains in-frame clones only, with some absent. Of roughly 40,000 clones in the sample, about 76% were seen once. As concerns this clone: Its antigen is as yet unknown.

Sequencing used peripheral blood mononuclear cells, obtained before any cancer treatment. The TCR was taken from a male donor at least 60 years old with stage II lung adenocarcinoma.

CDR3 residues: CASSLMLRNTIYF. The CDR3, as DNA: TGTGCCAGCAGCCTGATGCTTCGAAACACCATATATTTT. V and J are TRBV7-2 and TRBJ1-3; D call uncertain. V gave up 5 bases and J gave up 5 bases, with 10 bases separating them. The length of the CDR3 is 13 residues. Germline-derived CDR1 and CDR2 are SGHTA and FQGNSA.